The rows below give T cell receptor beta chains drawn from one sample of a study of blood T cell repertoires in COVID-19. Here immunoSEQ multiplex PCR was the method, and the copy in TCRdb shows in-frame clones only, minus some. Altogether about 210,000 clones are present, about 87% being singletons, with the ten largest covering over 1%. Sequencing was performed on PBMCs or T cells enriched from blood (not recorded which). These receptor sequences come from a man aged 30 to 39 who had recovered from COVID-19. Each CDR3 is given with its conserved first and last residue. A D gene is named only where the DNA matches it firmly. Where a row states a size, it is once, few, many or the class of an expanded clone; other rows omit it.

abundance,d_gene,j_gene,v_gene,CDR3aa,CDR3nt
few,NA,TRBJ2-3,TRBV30,CAWSGASGGGATDTQYF,TGTGCCTGGAGTGGTGCTAGCGGTGGGGGGGCGACAGATACGCAGTATTTT
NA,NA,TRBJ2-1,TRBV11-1,CASSLEFKRYNEQFF,TGTGCCAGCAGCTTAGAGTTTAAGAGGTACAATGAGCAGTTCTTC
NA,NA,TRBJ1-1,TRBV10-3,CAIKDRHMNTEAFF,TGTGCCATCAAAGACCGACACATGAACACTGAAGCTTTCTTT
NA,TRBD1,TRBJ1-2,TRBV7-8,CASSPGQGPRVPYGYTF,TGTGCCAGCAGCCCGGGACAGGGGCCGCGGGTTCCTTATGGCTACACCTTC
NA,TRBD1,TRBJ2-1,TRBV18,CASSPATGFRNEQFF,TGTGCCAGCTCACCAGCGACAGGGTTTCGCAATGAGCAGTTCTTC
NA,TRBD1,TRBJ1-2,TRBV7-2,CASSFPEDRGNYGYTF,TGTGCCAGCAGCTTCCCCGAGGACAGGGGGAACTATGGCTACACCTTC
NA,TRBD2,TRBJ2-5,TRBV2,CASSGQRGGQETQYF,TGTGCCAGCAGTGGGCAGCGGGGGGGCCAAGAGACCCAGTACTTC
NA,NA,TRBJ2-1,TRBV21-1,CASSRLLTGDSYNEQFF,TGTGCCAGCAGCAGATTACTAACAGGGGACTCCTACAATGAGCAGTTCTTC
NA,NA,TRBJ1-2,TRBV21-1,CASSKEVKDWAPYTKNYGYTF,TGTGCCAGCAGCAAAGAAGTTAAAGATTGGGCACCTTATACAAAGAACTATGGCTACACCTTC
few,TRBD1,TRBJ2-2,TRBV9,CASSASRDRDIGGELFF,TGTGCCAGCAGCGCGAGCCGGGACAGGGACATTGGCGGGGAGCTGTTTTTT
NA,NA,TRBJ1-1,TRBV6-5,CASSHAGTFDGEAFF,TGTGCCAGCAGTCACGCCGGGACATTTGATGGTGAGGCTTTCTTT
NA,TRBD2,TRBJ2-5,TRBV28,CASSLWRRLAGVPSDETQYF,TGTGCCAGCAGTTTATGGAGACGGCTAGCGGGAGTGCCGTCCGACGAGACCCAGTACTTC
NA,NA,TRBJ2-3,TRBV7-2,CASSPLGLLTSTDTQYF,TGTGCCAGCAGCCCCCTCGGACTGTTAACTAGCACAGATACGCAGTATTTT
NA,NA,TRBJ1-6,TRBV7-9,CASSLRTLDNSPLHF,TGTGCCAGCAGCTTACGTACACTAGATAATTCACCCCTCCACTTT
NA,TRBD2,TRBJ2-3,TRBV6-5,CASRDSGTSTDTQYF,TGTGCCAGCAGAGATAGCGGGACTAGCACAGATACGCAGTATTTT
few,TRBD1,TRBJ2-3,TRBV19,CASSIRGQGRSTDTQYF,TGTGCCAGTAGTATCCGAGGACAGGGGAGGAGCACAGATACGCAGTATTTT
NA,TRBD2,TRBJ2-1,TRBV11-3,CASSQTLLPGLAGYNEQFF,TGTGCCAGCAGCCAAACCCTACTACCGGGACTAGCGGGATACAATGAGCAGTTCTTC
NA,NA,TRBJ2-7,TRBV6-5,CASSYSKVRVSDEQYF,TGTGCCAGCAGTTACTCGAAGGTCAGGGTTTCGGACGAGCAGTACTTC
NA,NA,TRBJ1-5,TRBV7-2,CASSLAAGSNQPQHF,TGTGCCAGCAGCTTAGCGGCGGGTAGCAATCAGCCCCAGCATTTT
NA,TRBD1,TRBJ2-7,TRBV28,CASSPAGGAVYEQYF,TGTGCCAGCAGTCCCGCAGGGGGCGCCGTTTACGAGCAGTACTTC
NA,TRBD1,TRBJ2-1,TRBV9,CASSVSGQDDPEQFF,TGTGCCAGCAGCGTATCGGGACAGGACGACCCCGAGCAGTTCTTC
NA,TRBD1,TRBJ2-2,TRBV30,CAWRQGRGELFF,TGTGCCTGGCGACAGGGGCGGGGGGAGCTGTTTTTT
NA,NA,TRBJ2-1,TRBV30,CAWSVAFYNEQFF,TGTGCCTGGAGTGTGGCCTTCTACAATGAGCAGTTCTTC
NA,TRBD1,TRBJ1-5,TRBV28,CASSFGTGDQPQHF,TGTGCCAGCAGTTTCGGGACAGGGGATCAGCCCCAGCATTTT
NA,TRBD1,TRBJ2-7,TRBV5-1,CASSPGTGPSYEQYF,TGCGCCAGCAGCCCGGGGACAGGGCCGTCCTACGAGCAGTACTTC
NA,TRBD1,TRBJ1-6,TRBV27,CASSSLLDGQGNSPLHF,TGTGCCAGCAGTTCCCTACTTGATGGACAGGGTAATTCACCCCTCCACTTT
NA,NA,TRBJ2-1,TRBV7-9,CASPRRGGPHNEQFF,TGTGCCAGCCCCCGAAGGGGGGGGCCACACAATGAGCAGTTCTTC
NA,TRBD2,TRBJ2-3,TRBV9,CASSVEGSGGEDTQYF,TGTGCCAGCAGCGTAGAGGGTAGCGGGGGTGAAGATACGCAGTATTTT
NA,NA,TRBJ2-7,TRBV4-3,CASSRQHRGLYEQYF,TGCGCCAGCAGCCGTCAGCATAGAGGGCTCTACGAGCAGTACTTC
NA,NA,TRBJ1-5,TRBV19,CASRQGQGSNQPQHF,TGTGCCAGTAGACAGGGCCAAGGGAGCAATCAGCCCCAGCATTTT
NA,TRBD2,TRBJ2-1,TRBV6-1,CASSEPGLAVNEQFF,TGTGCCAGCAGTGAACCGGGACTAGCGGTTAATGAGCAGTTCTTC
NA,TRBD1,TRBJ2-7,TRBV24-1,CATSDSGTGHSYEQYF,TGTGCCACCAGTGATTCGGGGACAGGACACTCCTACGAGCAGTACTTC
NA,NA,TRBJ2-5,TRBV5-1,CASSLRGQRETQYF,TGCGCCAGCAGCTTGAGAGGGCAGCGGGAGACCCAGTACTTC
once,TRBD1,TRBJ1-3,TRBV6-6,CATGQGGISGNTIYF,TGTGCCACGGGACAGGGGGGTATCTCTGGAAACACCATATATTTT
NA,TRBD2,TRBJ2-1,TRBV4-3,CASSQAVLAGGDEQFF,TGCGCCAGCAGCCAAGCCGTACTAGCGGGAGGAGATGAGCAGTTCTTC
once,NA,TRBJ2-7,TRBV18,CASSRSSYEQYF,TGTGCCAGCTCCCGCAGCTCCTACGAGCAGTACTTC
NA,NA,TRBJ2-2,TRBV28,CASNIASVGELFF,TGTGCCAGCAACATAGCTAGCGTCGGGGAGCTGTTTTTT